The present T cell receptor (beta chain) was sequenced within a study of T cell repertoires in cytomegalovirus infection. The wider study: Researchers turned to recently identified HLA-C-restricted CMV epitopes as well as well-studied HLA-B-restricted ones. The study's findings and limits: CMV-specific HLA-C-restricted TCR beta clonotypes dominated the ex vivo response.

On this clonotype: What it binds is not known.

TCRdb recomputed calls from the reads with MiXCR, one row per CDR3 protein. This repertoire shows some 900,000 distinct CDR3 sequences, 32% found once; its top ten account for roughly 12%. CDR1 and CDR2 from the germline V gene are SQVTM and ANQGSEA. Trimming shortened V by 7 bases and J by 4 bases, and 7 bases separated the two germline ends. The CDR3 runs 10 residues. The rearrangement joins TRBV29-1 to TRBJ1-2; D not resolved. The sequence was collected from a human donor in good health (CMV status not recorded). Some clones in this sample may be carry-over from other donors' samples. The sequenced sample was cultured CD8+ T cells from PBMCs, obtained from culture after CMV antigen stimulation. CDR3 bases: TGCAGCGCACCCTCCTATGGCTACACCTTC. Translation gives CSAPSYGYTF. Full variable domain (remainder filled in from reference TRBV29-1 and TRBJ1-2): SAVISQKPSRDICQRGTSLTIQCQVDSQVTMMFWYRQQPGQSLTLIATANQGSEATYESGFVIDKFPISRPNLTFSTLTVSNMSPEDSSIYLCSAPSYGYTFGSGTRLTVV.